Sequencing of this TCR beta chain was carried out in a study of T cell responses to AZD1222 COVID-19 vaccine. Regarding the study as a whole: Vaccine-related CD4 TCRs covered spike, predominating at 160-218 and 743-854. Repertoire sampling was restricted to post-peak T cell response timepoints.

Profiled with immunoSEQ multiplex PCR; TCRdb holds only in-frame clones, not every one. The repertoire has some 98,000 clones, roughly 80% of them found once; the top ten carry 12% to 15%. About this clone itself: Its antigen is not known.

This sequence was found in an adult who received the AZD1222 COVID-19 vaccine. The specimen was peripheral blood, collected 28 days after the second AZD1222 dose.

The CDR3 DNA follows: TGTGCCAGTCGAGACGCTGGCGGGAACACCGGGGAGCTGTTTTTT. Translation: CASRDAGGNTGELFF. The chain links TRBV14 to TRBJ2-2; D is unclear. V lost 9 bases and J lost 1, with 15 bases in between. The germline V gene encodes CDR1 SGHDN and CDR2 FVKESK. The CDR3 length is 15 residues.